These T cell receptor beta chains were read from a single sample in a study of cytomegalovirus exposure and HLA in healthy donors. Libraries were prepared by immunoSEQ multiplex PCR; TCRdb keeps only in-frame clonotypes and omits some of them. Of about 69,000 clones listed, approximately 68% are singletons. Sample: PBMCs. These receptors were collected from a woman in her twenties or thirties in good health and CMV-seronegative. CDR3s leave out the opening cysteine and the closing phenylalanine or tryptophan. Clone size is shown for a subset of rows, as once, few, many or a class of expanded clone.

V gene	clone size	J gene	CDR3 protein
TRBV29-1	NA	TRBJ2-4	SAGTGNTKAKNIQY
TRBV9	once	TRBJ1-4	ASSVGDSTEKLF
TRBV4-1	NA	TRBJ2-5	ASSPNRLAETQY
TRBV6-5	NA	TRBJ1-5	ASRKDRGTYQPQH
TRBV9	few	TRBJ1-1	ASSVATGGTDGAF
TRBV5-4	NA	TRBJ2-5	ALGPGGGHQETQY
TRBV9	NA	TRBJ2-1	ASSSPGRGSYNEQF
TRBV6-5	NA	TRBJ2-5	ASKLTSGGAETQY
TRBV2	NA	TRBJ1-6	ASSDTTGGSLH
TRBV27	NA	TRBJ1-5	ASSSGTLISNQPQH
TRBV4-2	NA	TRBJ2-7	ASSRQSQGRAYEQY
TRBV18	NA	TRBJ2-7	ASSPGTGGDEQY
TRBV4-1	NA	TRBJ2-7	ASSQILGQGSYEQY
TRBV28	NA	TRBJ1-1	AIQSGGDTEAF
TRBV27	once	TRBJ2-1	ASRLWGRTYNEQF
TRBV30	NA	TRBJ2-4	AWRTGAKNIQY
TRBV7-9	NA	TRBJ2-1	ASSITGGSDEQF
TRBV2	NA	TRBJ2-3	ASSEEYAGDTQY
TRBV30	NA	TRBJ2-7	AWSKQGSYEQY
TRBV27	NA	TRBJ1-6	ASSSDSTLPLH
TRBV7-2	NA	TRBJ2-1	ASSLVSAGDNEQF
TRBV4-2	once	TRBJ2-1	ASSQVLAGGPYNEQF
TRBV7-7	NA	TRBJ2-2	ASSPLGQGTGELF
TRBV29-1	NA	TRBJ2-2	SVEGPSPRGELF
TRBV5-6	few	TRBJ1-1	ASSLGVREDEAF
TRBV7-3	once	TRBJ2-3	ASSRQGGPDTQY
TRBV7-3	NA	TRBJ1-2	ASSLGRDYYGYT
TRBV19	NA	TRBJ2-4	ASSMGRGRNKNIQY
TRBV19	NA	TRBJ2-3	ASKGGTQY
TRBV2	NA	TRBJ1-6	ASSEPQGYSPLH
TRBV5-1	NA	TRBJ1-1	ASSSLRVRTEAF
TRBV4-1	NA	TRBJ1-3	ASSPVGVGQGFSGNTIY
TRBV4-3	NA	TRBJ1-2	ASSLRAGTVRSGYT
TRBV7-7	few	TRBJ2-7	ASSARASGGHEQY
TRBV7-8	NA	TRBJ1-1	ASSLDRVNTEAF
TRBV5-4	NA	TRBJ2-5	ASSYNRGETQY
TRBV27	NA	TRBJ1-4	ASSPTTGRFNEKLF
TRBV6-6	NA	TRBJ2-7	ASSRLGDEQY
TRBV7-9	NA	TRBJ1-2	ASSSGQPPYGYT
TRBV4-1	few	TRBJ1-5	ASSQAGFNQPQH
TRBV28	NA	TRBJ1-4	ASSVEQGAFEKLF
TRBV7-8	NA	TRBJ2-1	ASSLNRITYNEQF
TRBV7-9	NA	TRBJ2-7	ASSLGRGQY
TRBV30	NA	TRBJ1-4	AWKNLGGEKLF
TRBV2	NA	TRBJ2-3	ASRRSYDSDTQY
TRBV2	NA	TRBJ2-1	ASGLAGNNEQF
TRBV4-2	NA	TRBJ2-5	ASSQEQRGAQETQY
TRBV6-1	NA	TRBJ1-5	ASSEIQQYHQPQH
TRBV5-4	NA	TRBJ2-2	ASSLTGDGTGELF